A selection of T cell receptor beta chains follows, all from one sample in a study of blood T cell repertoires in COVID-19. The assay was immunoSEQ multiplex PCR, and TCRdb's table has in-frame clones only and misses some. Altogether around 200,000 clones are present, 80% to 90% being singletons, with the ten largest covering about 4.6%. The material sequenced was PBMCs or T cells enriched from blood (not recorded which). Receptors were obtained from a woman under 40 who had been exposed to COVID-19. Both conserved end residues are part of each CDR3. D genes are given only for firm matches. The listing skips clone size in some rows; elsewhere it reads once, few, many or a size class.

abundance	v_gene	j_gene	d_gene	CDR3nt	CDR3aa
once	TRBV5-1	TRBJ1-6	-	TGCGCCAGCAGCCTGGACAAACCTCGGGATAATTCACCCCTCCACTTT	CASSLDKPRDNSPLHF
-	TRBV5-1	TRBJ1-1	TRBD1	TGCGCCAGCTTCCCCGAGACAGGGAGAGGTGAAGCTTTCTTT	CASFPETGRGEAFF
-	TRBV6-5	TRBJ2-7	TRBD1	TGTGCCAGCAGTTACCGGGACAGAGAATCCTACGAGCAGTACTTC	CASSYRDRESYEQYF
-	TRBV19	TRBJ1-2	-	TGTGCCAGTGACGCGGTGAACTATGGCTACACCTTC	CASDAVNYGYTF
-	TRBV5-1	TRBJ2-5	TRBD2	TGCGCCAGCAGCGTCGCGGGGGGCCCCGGCCAAGAGACCCAGTACTTC	CASSVAGGPGQETQYF
-	TRBV7-2	TRBJ2-7	-	TGTGCCAGCAGCCTAGGAAAGGGAGCCTACGAGCAGTACTTC	CASSLGKGAYEQYF
many	TRBV5-4	TRBJ2-1	-	TGTGCCAGCAGCTTGGCTATTAACTCCTACAATGAGCAGTTCTTC	CASSLAINSYNEQFF
-	TRBV2	TRBJ2-7	-	TGTGCCAGCATGAAAATTCAGTCCGTTACCTACGAGCAGTACTTC	CASMKIQSVTYEQYF
-	TRBV5-6	TRBJ1-5	TRBD1	TGTGCCAGCAGCTTGACAGGGGGGACTAATCAGCCCCAGCATTTT	CASSLTGGTNQPQHF
-	TRBV20-1	TRBJ1-1	TRBD1	TGCAGTGCTAGTACAGGGGGATGGAACACTGAAGCTTTCTTT	CSASTGGWNTEAFF
-	TRBV27	TRBJ1-1	TRBD1	TGTGCCAGCAGTTCCCCCGGGACAGGGGGCACTGAAGCTTTCTTT	CASSSPGTGGTEAFF
-	TRBV24-1	TRBJ1-1	TRBD1	TGTGCCACCAGTAGCTACAGGGGGCAGGAAGCTTTCTTT	CATSSYRGQEAFF
-	TRBV5-1	TRBJ1-3	TRBD1	TGCGCCAGCAGCCTCTCAGGGGGATCCGGAAACACCATATATTTT	CASSLSGGSGNTIYF
-	TRBV27	TRBJ1-5	TRBD1	TGTGCCAGCAGTGCAATTCAGGACCGGACAGGGAGTCGACAGCCCCAGCATTTT	CASSAIQDRTGSRQPQHF
-	TRBV19	TRBJ1-2	TRBD1	TGTGCCAGTGAGGCCTCGGGACAGGGGTGGCGTGGCTACACCTTC	CASEASGQGWRGYTF
-	TRBV9	TRBJ2-1	-	TGTGCCAGCAGCGTAGAAGGGGGCTCCTACAATGAGCAGTTCTTC	CASSVEGGSYNEQFF
few	TRBV6-5	TRBJ2-7	-	TGTGCCAGCAGTTACACCTTATCAGGGGAGGGCTACGAGCAGTACTTC	CASSYTLSGEGYEQYF
-	TRBV19	TRBJ1-6	-	TGTGCCAGTAGTTCGGGTTCCTATAATTCACCCCTCCACTTT	CASSSGSYNSPLHF
-	TRBV18	TRBJ2-5	TRBD1	TGTGCCAGCTCAACGGGACAGTCAGAAAAGACCCAGTACTTC	CASSTGQSEKTQYF
-	TRBV19	TRBJ1-2	-	TGTGCCAGTAGTATAGCCCCGGATGGCTACACCTTC	CASSIAPDGYTF
-	TRBV24-1	TRBJ2-7	TRBD1	TGTGCCACCAGCGGAGGACAGGGATCTAACTACGAGCAGTACTTC	CATSGGQGSNYEQYF
-	TRBV5-1	TRBJ1-1	TRBD1	TGCGCCAGCAGCGGGGGGACAGGGAGCAACACTGAAGCTTTCTTT	CASSGGTGSNTEAFF
-	TRBV11-2	TRBJ1-1	-	TGTGCCAGCAGCTTGGGACACACGAACACTGAAGCTTTCTTT	CASSLGHTNTEAFF
few	TRBV7-9	TRBJ2-1	-	TGTGCCAGCAGCTCGGGGTCAGGGGAGTTTGGTGAGCAGTTCTTC	CASSSGSGEFGEQFF
-	TRBV6-2/TRBV6-3	TRBJ1-6	-	TGTGCCAGCAGTTGGAGGACGGTTAATTCACCCCTCCACTTT	CASSWRTVNSPLHF
-	TRBV29-1	TRBJ1-1	-	TGCAGCTCCGGGGGGTTCGGGACTGAAGCTTTCTTT	CSSGGFGTEAFF
-	TRBV3-1/TRBV3-2	TRBJ2-2	-	TGTGCCAGCAGCCAAGATCGACTTGGGGCAACCACCCCTCCGACCGGGGAGCTGTTTTTT	CASSQDRLGATTPPTGELFF
-	TRBV7-2	TRBJ2-5	-	TGTGCCAGCAGCAAACCGGGGTATGAGACCCAGTACTTC	CASSKPGYETQYF
-	TRBV28	TRBJ1-6	-	TGTGCCAGCAGTCCCAACAGGGTAGGGTCACCCCTCCACTTT	CASSPNRVGSPLHF
-	TRBV18	TRBJ2-2	-	TGTGCCAGCTCACTTTCGACAGGCGACACCGGGGAGCTGTTTTTT	CASSLSTGDTGELFF
-	TRBV6-5	TRBJ2-5	TRBD2	TGTGCCAGCAGTTCGAGGACTAGCCCTGTGGAGACCCAGTACTTC	CASSSRTSPVETQYF
-	TRBV10-3	TRBJ2-2	TRBD1	TGTGCCATCCGGGACAGAGGTTCCGGGGAGCTGTTTTTT	CAIRDRGSGELFF
-	TRBV9	TRBJ2-1	-	TGTGCCAGCAACGGCCCCAAAGGGGTGCAGCAGTTCTTC	CASNGPKGVQQFF
-	TRBV11-2	TRBJ2-3	-	TGTGCCAGCAGTCCAGGCCGGGATACGCAGTATTTT	CASSPGRDTQYF
-	TRBV4-1	TRBJ2-7	-	TGCGCCAGCAGCCAAGTCTATAAGGCCTCGGGTACGTACGAGCAGTACTTC	CASSQVYKASGTYEQYF
-	TRBV24-1	TRBJ2-2	-	TGTGCCACGACAGGGAACACCGGGGAGCTGTTTTTT	CATTGNTGELFF
-	TRBV2	TRBJ1-2	TRBD1	TGTGCCAGCAGAGCGACAGGGAGAGAAGGCTACACCTTC	CASRATGREGYTF
-	TRBV28	TRBJ1-5	TRBD1	TGTGCCAGCAGTTCGCCCCGGGACAGGGGAGGTTATAGCAATCAGCCCCAGCATTTT	CASSSPRDRGGYSNQPQHF
-	TRBV12-3/TRBV12-4	TRBJ2-1	-	TGTGCCAGCAGTTTAACTAGTCTCAATGAGCAGTTCTTC	CASSLTSLNEQFF
-	TRBV19	TRBJ1-2	TRBD1	TGTGCCACCGCCCACCGGGACAGGGGCCCTTATGGCTACACCTTC	CATAHRDRGPYGYTF
few	TRBV7-2	TRBJ2-7	TRBD2	TGTGCCAGCAGCTTAGAAGGACTAGCGTACGAGCAGTACTTC	CASSLEGLAYEQYF
-	TRBV7-8	TRBJ2-7	TRBD1	TGTGCCAGCAGCTTAGTTCTAAGGGACAGGGCCTACGAGCAGTACTTC	CASSLVLRDRAYEQYF
-	TRBV6-5	TRBJ1-1	TRBD1	TGTGCCAGCAGTAGCAGGGGGACGGTCACTGAAGCTTTCTTT	CASSSRGTVTEAFF
-	TRBV10-3	TRBJ1-4	-	TGTGCCATCAGTGAGTCGGGGGGGTTCGGTGAAAAACTGTTTTTT	CAISESGGFGEKLFF
-	TRBV6-5	TRBJ1-6	-	TGTGCCAGCAGTTTACGAACGCCTTCGCCCGGTTCACCCCTCCACTTT	CASSLRTPSPGSPLHF
-	TRBV11-3	TRBJ2-6	-	TGTGCCAGCAGCTTGGACAGCTTAGTCTCTGGGGCCAACGTCCTGACTTTC	CASSLDSLVSGANVLTF
many	TRBV2	TRBJ2-1	-	TGTGCCAGCAGCGGGTCGGTTGGGGAGCAGTTCTTC	CASSGSVGEQFF
-	TRBV10-3	TRBJ1-1	-	TGTGCCATCAGTGAGAACAGGGCGATGCTAACTGAAGCTTTCTTT	CAISENRAMLTEAFF
-	TRBV11-3	TRBJ2-7	-	TGTGCCAGCAGCCCAGGCCCCTCGTCCTACGAGCAGTACTTC	CASSPGPSSYEQYF
-	TRBV9	TRBJ2-7	-	TGTGCCAGCAATCCGGGTAGTAGCTCCTACGAGCAGTACTTC	CASNPGSSSYEQYF
many	TRBV7-9	TRBJ2-7	-	TGTGCCAGCAGCTTATTGTCAGGCCGGACCTACGAGCAGTACTTC	CASSLLSGRTYEQYF
-	TRBV5-1	TRBJ1-2	TRBD1	TGCGCCAGCAGCCCAGAACAGGGGGGCTATGGCTACACCTTC	CASSPEQGGYGYTF
-	TRBV2	TRBJ2-5	-	TGTGCCAGCAGTGAAAGGCGGTCCGAGACCCAGTACTTC	CASSERRSETQYF
once	TRBV3-1/TRBV3-2	TRBJ1-2	-	TGTGCCAGCAGCCAAGAGACCACAGGGAAGGCTAACTATGGCTACACCTTC	CASSQETTGKANYGYTF
-	TRBV28	TRBJ1-1	-	TGTGCCAGCAAACCCAATGACAGGTTCCCTGAAGCTTTCTTT	CASKPNDRFPEAFF